The rows below give T cell receptor beta chains drawn from one sample of a study of beta chain features in type 1 diabetes. Produced via immunoSEQ multiplex PCR; TCRdb's table is partial and in-frame only. The sample consists of roughly 450,000 clones, roughly 11% of them appearing once. Source material: naive CD4+ T cells from blood. These receptors all stem from a woman aged 18 to 35 in good health. Each CDR3 is given with its conserved first and last residue. The D gene is left open where the match is weak. Clone size is not always given. Where it is, it says once, few, many or a class for expanded clones.

V gene	D gene	J gene	clone size	CDR3 DNA	CDR3 protein
TRBV18	NA	TRBJ2-5	NA	TGTGCCAGCTCACGTTTCGACAGCAAACAAGAGACCCAGTACTTC	CASSRFDSKQETQYF
TRBV7-9	NA	TRBJ2-5	few	TGTGCCAGCAGCTGGGGGGAAGAGACCCAGTACTTC	CASSWGEETQYF
TRBV7-9	TRBD1	TRBJ1-3	NA	TGTGCCAGCAGCTTACAAGGGACAGGCGTTGGAAACACCATATATTTT	CASSLQGTGVGNTIYF
TRBV7-9	NA	TRBJ2-1	NA	TGTGCCAGCAGCAGGGCAGTTTCCTACAATGAGCAGTTCTTC	CASSRAVSYNEQFF
TRBV28	NA	TRBJ2-1	NA	TGTGCCAGCAGTTTCGAATTGGGGGGTGGTGAGCAGTTCTTC	CASSFELGGGEQFF
TRBV6-6	NA	TRBJ1-1	NA	TGTGCCAGCAGACCCCTCAGGGAAGGGGCTTACACTGAAGCTTTCTTT	CASRPLREGAYTEAFF
TRBV9	NA	TRBJ2-5	few	TGTGCCAGCAGCGCCGGACCGCTCTGGTCAGAGACCCAGTACTTC	CASSAGPLWSETQYF
TRBV30	TRBD1	TRBJ1-5	few	TGTGCCTGGAGTGGAAGGACAGGCCGGTGGGGGAGCAATCAGCCCCAGCATTTT	CAWSGRTGRWGSNQPQHF
TRBV29-1	NA	TRBJ2-3	few	TGCAGCGTTGAGGGGACAAGTTTTACGCAGTATTTT	CSVEGTSFTQYF
TRBV15	TRBD2	TRBJ2-1	few	TGTGCCACCAGCAGTCGGACTAGCGGCAATGAGCAGTTCTTC	CATSSRTSGNEQFF
TRBV15	NA	TRBJ1-1	few	TGTGCCACCAGCAGAGATCCTGGGGGTGTTGCTGAAGCTTTCTTT	CATSRDPGGVAEAFF
TRBV27	TRBD1	TRBJ1-5	NA	TGTGCCAGCAGCCCGACAGGGCTGAATCAGCCCCAGCATTTT	CASSPTGLNQPQHF
TRBV7-9	NA	TRBJ2-5	few	TGTGCCAGCAGCTCTAAAGGGTTTTCGGAGACCCAGTACTTC	CASSSKGFSETQYF
TRBV4-2	TRBD1	TRBJ1-3	NA	TGTGCCAGCAGCTTACAGGGGTCCGGAAACACCATATATTTT	CASSLQGSGNTIYF
TRBV18	NA	TRBJ2-7	few	TGTGCCAGCTCACCACCGGGCTCCTACGAGCAGTACTTC	CASSPPGSYEQYF
TRBV30	NA	TRBJ1-2	many	TGTGCCTGGAGCGGAACCTCGACAGGCTATGGCTACACCTTC	CAWSGTSTGYGYTF
TRBV20-1	NA	TRBJ2-2	few	TGCAGTGCTAAAGGGATCGGGGAGCTGTTTTTT	CSAKGIGELFF
TRBV5-1	NA	TRBJ2-3	few	TGCGCCAGCAGCTCGGGACCTAGCACAGATACGCAGTATTTT	CASSSGPSTDTQYF
TRBV2	NA	TRBJ2-5	NA	TGTGCCAGCACCGGAACGGGCTTCGAGACCCAGTACTTC	CASTGTGFETQYF
TRBV28	NA	TRBJ2-5	few	TGTGCCAGCCGCCAGTTGGAAGAGACCCAGTACTTC	CASRQLEETQYF
TRBV20-1	NA	TRBJ1-1	NA	TGCAGTGCTAGAGCTAACACTGAAGCTTTCTTT	CSARANTEAFF
TRBV29-1	NA	TRBJ2-5	NA	TGCAGCGCAGAGACGGTTGGAGAGACCCAGTACTTC	CSAETVGETQYF
TRBV5-4	TRBD2	TRBJ2-1	few	TGTGCCAGCAGCGAAACCGGGACTAGCCCACCGAGCTCCTACAATGAGCAGTTCTTC	CASSETGTSPPSSYNEQFF
TRBV19	NA	TRBJ1-1	NA	TGTGCCAGTAGTATGATACAGGAAGAAGCTTTCTTT	CASSMIQEEAFF
TRBV6-5	NA	TRBJ1-1	NA	TGTGCCAGCAATTTAGAACCATCCGCCACTGAAGCTTTCTTT	CASNLEPSATEAFF
TRBV4-1	NA	TRBJ2-6	NA	TGCGCCAGCAGCGACTACAGGACCGGGGCCAACGTCCTGACTTTC	CASSDYRTGANVLTF
TRBV7-2	TRBD2	TRBJ2-5	NA	TGTGCCAGCAGCTTAGGTCTTTGGACTAGTGATAAGACCCAGTACTTC	CASSLGLWTSDKTQYF
TRBV21-1	NA	TRBJ2-6	NA	TGTGCCAGCAGCCCAGAGGCAATATCTGGGGCCAACGTCCTGACTTTC	CASSPEAISGANVLTF
TRBV7-8	NA	TRBJ2-7	NA	TGTGCCAGCAGCTTAATTTGGCGGGCCCCTGAGCGTAAGCAGTACTTC	CASSLIWRAPERKQYF
TRBV5-1	NA	TRBJ2-5	few	TGCGCCAGCAGCTTCGGGGGCTCGGAGACCCAGTACTTC	CASSFGGSETQYF
TRBV15	NA	TRBJ2-7	few	TGTGCCACCAGCTTGGAGCGGACTTACTACGAGCAGTACTTC	CATSLERTYYEQYF
TRBV5-6	NA	TRBJ2-3	NA	TGTGCCAGCAGCTTGGCGACTAGCACAGATACGCAGTATTTT	CASSLATSTDTQYF
TRBV7-9	TRBD1	TRBJ1-1	few	TGTGCCAGCAGCTCTGCGTACAGGGGAGCTGTCGGAGCTTTCTTT	CASSSAYRGAVGAFF
TRBV5-1	NA	TRBJ2-5	few	TGCGCCAGCAGCTACGCCGACAGGAAAGAGACCCAGTACTTC	CASSYADRKETQYF
TRBV7-9	NA	TRBJ2-1	NA	TGTGCCAGCAGCTTGGAGTTCTTC	CASSLEFF
TRBV7-2	NA	TRBJ2-3	few	TGCGCCAGCAGCCAAGAGGGAAGAACAGATACGCAGTATTTT	CASSQEGRTDTQYF
TRBV11-1	TRBD1	TRBJ2-5	NA	TGTGCCAGCAGCCCTCGGACAGGGTCGGCGACCCAGTACTTC	CASSPRTGSATQYF
TRBV28	NA	TRBJ2-7	NA	TGTGCCAGCAGTTTAACCCCCCACGAGCAGTACTTC	CASSLTPHEQYF
TRBV20-1	NA	TRBJ1-1	NA	TGCAGTGCTCCGAGCCACACTGAAGCTTTCTTT	CSAPSHTEAFF
TRBV3-1/TRBV3-2	NA	TRBJ2-7	few	TGTGCCAGCGGTCCGGAGTACTTC	CASGPEYF
TRBV9	TRBD1	TRBJ1-4	NA	TGTGCCAGCAGCGAAGGGAGACAGGGCAATGAAAAACTGTTTTTT	CASSEGRQGNEKLFF
TRBV11-2	NA	TRBJ2-3	NA	TGTGCCAGCAGCTTAGTGGCCGGGCTCACAGATACGCAGTATTTT	CASSLVAGLTDTQYF
TRBV10-3	NA	TRBJ1-1	few	TGTGCCATCAGTGGACTGACTGAAGCTTTCTTT	CAISGLTEAFF
TRBV5-1	NA	TRBJ2-1	few	TGCGCCAGCAGGCAGGGGAATGAGCAGTTCTTC	CASRQGNEQFF
TRBV7-2	NA	TRBJ2-7	few	TGTGCCAGCAGCTTAACGAGGTCAAGCAACGAGCAGTACTTC	CASSLTRSSNEQYF
TRBV7-2	NA	TRBJ1-1	NA	TGTGCCAGCAGCCTTCTGGGTGTTGAAGCTTTCTTT	CASSLLGVEAFF
TRBV7-2	NA	TRBJ2-6	few	TGTGCCAGCAGCTTACGCGCCGGGGTAGTGTCCGGGGCCAACGTCCTGACTTTC	CASSLRAGVVSGANVLTF
TRBV14	TRBD1	TRBJ2-5	NA	TGTGCCAGCAGTTGGGACAGACAAGAGACCCAGTACTTC	CASSWDRQETQYF
TRBV30	NA	TRBJ2-6	few	TGTGCCTGGAGACAGGGTCTCTCTGGGGCCAACGTCCTGACTTTC	CAWRQGLSGANVLTF
TRBV5-1	NA	TRBJ2-5	few	TGCGCCAGCAGTTCACAGTCCACGGAGACCCAGTACTTC	CASSSQSTETQYF